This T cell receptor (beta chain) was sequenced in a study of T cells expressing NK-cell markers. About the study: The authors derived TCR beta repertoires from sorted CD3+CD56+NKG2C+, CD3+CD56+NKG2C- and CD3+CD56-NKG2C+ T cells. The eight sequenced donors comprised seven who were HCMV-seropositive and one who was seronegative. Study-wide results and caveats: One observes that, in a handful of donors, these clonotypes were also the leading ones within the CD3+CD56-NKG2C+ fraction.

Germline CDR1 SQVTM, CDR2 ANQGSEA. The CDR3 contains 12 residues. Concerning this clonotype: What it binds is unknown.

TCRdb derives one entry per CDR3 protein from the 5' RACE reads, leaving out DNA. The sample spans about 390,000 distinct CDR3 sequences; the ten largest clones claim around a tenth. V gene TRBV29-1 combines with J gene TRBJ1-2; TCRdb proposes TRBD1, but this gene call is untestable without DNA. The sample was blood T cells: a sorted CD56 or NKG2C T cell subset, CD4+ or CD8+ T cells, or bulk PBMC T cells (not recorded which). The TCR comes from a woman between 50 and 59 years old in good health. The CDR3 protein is CSVREGFGGYTF. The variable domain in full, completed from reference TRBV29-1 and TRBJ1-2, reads SAVISQKPSRDICQRGTSLTIQCQVDSQVTMMFWYRQQPGQSLTLIATANQGSEATYESGFVIDKFPISRPNLTFSTLTVSNMSPEDSSIYLCSVREGFGGYTFGSGTRLTVV.